One sample yielded the 11 T cell receptor beta chains listed below, sequenced in a study of blood T cells in healthy people across ages. Next came a second PCR, run for about 6 to 12 cycles, which used a sample-barcoded 5' primer along with a J-beta primer mix. TCRdb used MiXCR to reprocess the 5' RACE reads, holding one entry per CDR3 protein. The sample includes about 1.4 million distinct CDR3 sequences, around 55% of them seen just once. Sequencing input: blood. Every receptor here comes from a man in his late teens or twenties in good health.

The V and J genes are TRBV20-1 and TRBJ2-5; D not certain. The V gene's germline CDR1 is DFQATT and CDR2 SNEGSKA (reference sequence). The V gene lost 3 bases and the J gene lost 5 bases, with 13 bases spanning the gap. This CDR3 is built from 13 residues. As DNA, the CDR3 is TGCAGTGCTAGCCATTTTTCCAGGGAGACCCAGTACTTC. This encodes CSASHFSRETQYF.

This clonotype showed up just once. The chain joins TRBV20-1 to TRBJ2-1; 8 nucleotides align to TRBD2. In germline, CDR1 is DFQATT, CDR2 SNEGSKA (reference sequence). Trimming took 3 bases from V and 7 from J; bases not matched to a gene: 8. The length of the CDR3 is 14 residues. DNA for the CDR3: TGCAGTGCTAGTGGCGGGACTAGATCTAATGAGCAGTTCTTC. As protein: CSASGGTRSNEQFF.

This sequence joins TRBV6-5 and TRBJ2-3, with D tentatively TRBD2 (5 bases). The CDR3 has 13 amino acids. The V end was cut by 6 bases, the J end by 6 bases, with 13 bases between. Germline values: CDR1 MNHEY, CDR2 SVGAGI. The CDR3 reads CASRTKRYDTQYF. The CDR3 nucleotides read TGTGCCAGCAGAACAAAGCGGTACGATACGCAGTATTTT.

The V and J genes are TRBV10-3 and TRBJ1-1; TRBD1 might be the D (6 bases). V was clipped by 2 bases and J by 6 bases, with 10 bases between them. The CDR3 totals 13 residues. Germline V gives CDR1 ENHRY, CDR2 SYGVKD. DNA for the CDR3: TGTGCCATCAGTGAGGTGGGGGCGGCTGAAGCTTTCTTT. Protein product: CAISEVGAAEAFF.

The rearrangement links TRBV4-2 to TRBJ1-1; unclear D gene. The CDR3 consists of 13 residues. The germline gives CDR1 LGHNA, CDR2 YNFKEQ. Trimming took off 0 bases at V and 6 bases at J, with 8 bases between the two ends. DNA of the CDR3: TGTGCCAGCAGCCAAGATCATACCCCTGAAGCTTTCTTT. Translated, it gives CASSQDHTPEAFF.

This clonotype has only a few counts. The chain carries TRBV27 and TRBJ2-7; 7 bases align to TRBD1. V dropped 0 bases and J dropped 3; count of bases not matched to a gene: 2. CDR3 length equals 14 residues. Germline assignment: CDR1 MNHEY and CDR2 SMNVEV (reference sequence). CDR3 sequence (DNA): TGTGCCAGCAGTTTATCGGGGACAGTCTACGAGCAGTACTTC. Its protein product is CASSLSGTVYEQYF.

The V gene is TRBV29-1, the J gene TRBJ2-1; 7 bases agree with TRBD2. Germline V CDR1 and CDR2: SQVTM, ANQGSEA. The CDR3 is 14 amino acids. Trimming took 5 bases from V and 3 from J; bases not matched to a gene: 7. CDR3 region: CSVYGEGSYNEQFF. DNA for the CDR3: TGCAGCGTTTACGGGGAGGGCAGCTACAATGAGCAGTTCTTC.

The J gene is TRBJ2-5, the V gene TRBV11-2; D is undetermined. Germline V gene data show CDR1 as SGHAT and CDR2 as FQNNGV. The CDR3 covers 12 residues. Trimming removed 5 bases at V and 11 bases at J, with 15 bases between. The CDR3 DNA is TGTGCCAGCAGCCTTCAAATGGATGAGCAGTACTTC. This sequence encodes CASSLQMDEQYF.

The gene calls are TRBV12-3 or TRBV12-4 and TRBJ1-1; D remains unclear. Trimming removed 7 bases from V and 6 bases from J, with 18 bases in between. CDR3 length: 14 residues. CDR3 loop: CASINTAGDAEAFF. CDR3 sequence (DNA): TGTGCCAGCATCAACACCGCGGGAGACGCTGAAGCTTTCTTT.

The chain employs TRBV9 and TRBJ2-1, with 12 nucleotides matching TRBD2. Germline V CDR1 and CDR2: SGDLS, YYNGEE. This CDR3 region has 15 residues. V trimming: 4 bases; J trimming: 9 bases; junction bases outside the gene matches: 8. The CDR3 loop is CASSTTTSGSSEQFF. DNA for the CDR3: TGTGCCAGCAGCACCACGACTAGCGGGAGTTCTGAGCAGTTCTTC. The entire variable domain, with the rest obtained from reference TRBV9 and TRBJ2-1, is as follows: DSGVTQTPKHLITATGQRVTLRCSPRSGDLSVYWYQQSLDQGLQFLIQYYNGEERAKGNILERFSAQQFPDLHSELNLSSLELGDSALYFCASSTTTSGSSEQFFGPGTRLTVL.

The J gene is TRBJ2-1, the V gene TRBV20-1, with 12 bases aligning to TRBD2. TRBJ2-7 explains the end of the DNA better; the J call may be wrong. This CDR3 has 15 amino acids. Germline CDR1 is DFQATT and CDR2 is SNEGSKA (reference sequence). The CDR3 loop is CSSRTSGGWYNEQYF. The CDR3 nucleotides are TGCAGTTCGCGAACTAGCGGGGGGTGGTACAATGAGCAGTACTTC.